One T cell receptor (beta chain) is described in this entry. Its antigen is still unknown. This entry comes from a study of shared clonotypes between healthy human individuals. Naive CD8 isolation took CD45RO-negative cells positively selected for CCR7 and excluded terminally differentiated effector memory CD45RA+ cells. The donors, healthy adults who were HIV-negative, had experienced no recent acute infections or vaccinations. Clones were read by immunoSEQ multiplex PCR, and TCRdb kept only the in-frame ones, dropping some. The table has millions of clones, about 95% seen once. General observations from the study: Since donors were few, the genetic and exposure-history diversity represented was limited. Compared with clonotypes that all four donors shared, non-shared clonotypes had lower generation probabilities.

The germline CDR1 and CDR2 sequences are SGHAT and FQNNGV. V shed 6 bases and J shed 7 bases, with 3 bases lying between them. CDR3 length: 10 amino acids. Sequencing was performed on naive CD8+ T cells sorted from blood. This chain uses TRBV11-2 with TRBJ2-2; unclear D gene. The sequence was collected from a man younger than 35 in good health. This CDR3 reads CASRLGELFF. The CDR3 DNA is TGTGCCAGCAGACTCGGGGAGCTGTTTTTT.